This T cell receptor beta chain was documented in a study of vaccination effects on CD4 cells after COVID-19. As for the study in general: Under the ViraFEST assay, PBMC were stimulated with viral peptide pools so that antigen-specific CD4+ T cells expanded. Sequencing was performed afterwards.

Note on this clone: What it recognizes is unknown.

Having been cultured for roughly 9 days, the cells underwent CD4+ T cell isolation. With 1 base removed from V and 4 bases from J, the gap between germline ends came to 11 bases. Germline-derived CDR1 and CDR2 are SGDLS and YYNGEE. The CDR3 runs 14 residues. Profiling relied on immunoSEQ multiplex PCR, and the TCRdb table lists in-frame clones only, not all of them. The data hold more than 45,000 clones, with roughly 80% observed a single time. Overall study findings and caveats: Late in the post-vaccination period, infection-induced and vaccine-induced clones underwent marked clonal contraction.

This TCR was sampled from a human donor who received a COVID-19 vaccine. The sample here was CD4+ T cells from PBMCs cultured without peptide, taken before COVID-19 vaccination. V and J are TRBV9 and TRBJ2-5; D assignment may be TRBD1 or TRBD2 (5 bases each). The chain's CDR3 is CASSVTGAGETQYF. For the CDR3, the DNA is TGTGCCAGCAGCGTAACCGGGGCGGGAGAGACCCAGTACTTC. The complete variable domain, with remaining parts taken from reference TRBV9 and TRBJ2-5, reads DSGVTQTPKHLITATGQRVTLRCSPRSGDLSVYWYQQSLDQGLQFLIQYYNGEERAKGNILERFSAQQFPDLHSELNLSSLELGDSALYFCASSVTGAGETQYFGPGTRLLVL.